This TCR beta chain comes out of a study of T cell responses to AZD1222 COVID-19 vaccine. Study at large: Pooled together were second doses at about 4 or about 12 weeks. Study-wide results and limits: Only a handful of AZD1222 recipients, several in all, had baseline seropositivity.

Of note for this clone: Its antigen is still unknown.

TCRdb keeps only in-frame clones here, not all; method: immunoSEQ multiplex PCR. The table lists 95,000 to 130,000 clones, roughly 84% of them singletons. This TCR derives from an adult in good health. Sample: peripheral blood, taken on day 0 of AZD1222 vaccination.

The CDR3 here is CASSPTGGNTGELFF. CDR3 DNA sequence: TGTGCCAGCAGTCCGACAGGGGGAAACACCGGGGAGCTGTTTTTT. V usage is TRBV5-6 and J usage is TRBJ2-2, with 9 positions matching TRBD1. This CDR3 contains 15 residues. Germline V gives CDR1 SGHDT, CDR2 YYEEEE. Unmatched junction bases numbered 4, after V lost 5 bases and J lost 2 bases.